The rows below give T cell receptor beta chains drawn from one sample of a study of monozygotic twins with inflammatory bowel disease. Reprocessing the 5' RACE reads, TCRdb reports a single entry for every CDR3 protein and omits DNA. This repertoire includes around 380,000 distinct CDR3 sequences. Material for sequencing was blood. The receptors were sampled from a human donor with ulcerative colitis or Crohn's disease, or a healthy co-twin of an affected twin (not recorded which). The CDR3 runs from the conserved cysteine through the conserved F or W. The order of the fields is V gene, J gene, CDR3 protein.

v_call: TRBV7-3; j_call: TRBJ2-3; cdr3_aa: CASSFDSFGTDTQYF
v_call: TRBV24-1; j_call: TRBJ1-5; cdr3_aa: CATSDLLRWPETGNSGSNQPQHF
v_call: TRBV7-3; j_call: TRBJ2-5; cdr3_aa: CASSLHPGGSSSETQYF
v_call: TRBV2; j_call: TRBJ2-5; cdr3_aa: CASSERTGAIETQYF
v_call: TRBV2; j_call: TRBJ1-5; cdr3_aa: CASSAGRVNQPQHF
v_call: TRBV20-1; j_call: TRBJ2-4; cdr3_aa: CSARGPRDLAKNIQYF
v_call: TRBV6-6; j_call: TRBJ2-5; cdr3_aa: CASSPGVETQYF
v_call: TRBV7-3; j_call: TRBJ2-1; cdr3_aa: CASSLLGQGAGEQFF
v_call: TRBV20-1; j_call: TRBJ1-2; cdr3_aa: CSAIWGLFGYTF
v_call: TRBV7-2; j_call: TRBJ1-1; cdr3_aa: CASSLDKGEAFF
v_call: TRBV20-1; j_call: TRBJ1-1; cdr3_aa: CIPEGFSNTEAFF
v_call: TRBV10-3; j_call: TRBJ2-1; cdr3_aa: CAINGGSLHEQFF
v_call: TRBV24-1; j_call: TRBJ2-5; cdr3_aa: CATSDFGDGETQYF
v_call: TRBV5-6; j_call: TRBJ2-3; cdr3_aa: CASSLFQGTDTQYF
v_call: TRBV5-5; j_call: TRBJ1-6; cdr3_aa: CASSLEGQGYSPLHF
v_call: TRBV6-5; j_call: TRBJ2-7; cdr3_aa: CASSSEITGEDYEQYF
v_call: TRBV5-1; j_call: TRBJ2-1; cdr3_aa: CASSLADNEQFF
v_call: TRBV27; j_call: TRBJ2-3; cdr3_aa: CASSSYPGLAAGTQYF
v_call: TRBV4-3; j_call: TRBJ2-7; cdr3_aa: CASSQALTSYERYF
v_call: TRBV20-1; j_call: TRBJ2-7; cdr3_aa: CSARRQGNPYEQYF
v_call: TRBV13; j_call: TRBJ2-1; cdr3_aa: CASSLGGTVREQFF
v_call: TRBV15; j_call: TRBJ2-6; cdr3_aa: CATSRVGGANVLTF
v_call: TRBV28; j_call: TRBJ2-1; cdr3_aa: CASREAYEQFF
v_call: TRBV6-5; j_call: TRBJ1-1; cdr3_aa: CASSYRTPDYTEAFF
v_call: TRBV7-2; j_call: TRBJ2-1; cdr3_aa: CASSLASDNNEQFF
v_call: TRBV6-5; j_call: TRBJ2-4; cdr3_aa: CASSYRAPGGLPKNIQYF
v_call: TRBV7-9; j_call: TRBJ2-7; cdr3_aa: CASSPSLYEQYF
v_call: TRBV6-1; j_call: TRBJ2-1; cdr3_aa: CASSGRQGPYNEQFF
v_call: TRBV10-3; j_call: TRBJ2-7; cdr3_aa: CATMPSGTDYEQYF
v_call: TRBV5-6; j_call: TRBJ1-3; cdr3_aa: CASSLLTSKSSGNTIYF
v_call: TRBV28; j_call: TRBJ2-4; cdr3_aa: CASSVDPLDIQYF
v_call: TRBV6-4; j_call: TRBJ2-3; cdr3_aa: CASSVIGGGRTDTQYF
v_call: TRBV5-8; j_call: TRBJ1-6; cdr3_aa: CASSLVVGGPLHF
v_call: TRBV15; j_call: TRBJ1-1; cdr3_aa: CATSSLSPGQLLPYDEAFF
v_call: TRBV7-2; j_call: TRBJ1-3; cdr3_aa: CASSLGVLGPGTIYF
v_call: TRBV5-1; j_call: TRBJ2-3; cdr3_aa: CASSSNRDTQYF
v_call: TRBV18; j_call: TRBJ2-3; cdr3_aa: CASSPPLVDTQYF
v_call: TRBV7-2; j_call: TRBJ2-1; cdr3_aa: CASSGSGLSSYNEQFF
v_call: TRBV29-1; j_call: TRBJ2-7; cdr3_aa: CSAVGDNTYEQYF
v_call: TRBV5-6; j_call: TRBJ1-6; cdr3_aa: CASSTPQGVLHF
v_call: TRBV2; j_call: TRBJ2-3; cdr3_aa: CASRSRGVISTDTQYF
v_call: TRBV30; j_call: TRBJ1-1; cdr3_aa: CAWSTESLRYTEAFF
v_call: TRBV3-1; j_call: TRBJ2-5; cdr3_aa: CASSQGVTQYF
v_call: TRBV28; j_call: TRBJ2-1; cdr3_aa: CASSSIAGLIGGEQFF
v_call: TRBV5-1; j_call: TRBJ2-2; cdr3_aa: CASSLEGPGPGELFF
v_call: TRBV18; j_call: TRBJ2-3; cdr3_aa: CASSPPSTGRTDTQYF
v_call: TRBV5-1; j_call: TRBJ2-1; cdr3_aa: CASSLLAPYNEQFF
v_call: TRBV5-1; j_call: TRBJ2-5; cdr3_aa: CASSSIRNDRGETQYF
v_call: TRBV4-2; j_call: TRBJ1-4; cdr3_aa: CASSQQYAGEKLFF
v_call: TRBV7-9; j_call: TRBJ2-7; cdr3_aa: CASSPTGDSYEQYF